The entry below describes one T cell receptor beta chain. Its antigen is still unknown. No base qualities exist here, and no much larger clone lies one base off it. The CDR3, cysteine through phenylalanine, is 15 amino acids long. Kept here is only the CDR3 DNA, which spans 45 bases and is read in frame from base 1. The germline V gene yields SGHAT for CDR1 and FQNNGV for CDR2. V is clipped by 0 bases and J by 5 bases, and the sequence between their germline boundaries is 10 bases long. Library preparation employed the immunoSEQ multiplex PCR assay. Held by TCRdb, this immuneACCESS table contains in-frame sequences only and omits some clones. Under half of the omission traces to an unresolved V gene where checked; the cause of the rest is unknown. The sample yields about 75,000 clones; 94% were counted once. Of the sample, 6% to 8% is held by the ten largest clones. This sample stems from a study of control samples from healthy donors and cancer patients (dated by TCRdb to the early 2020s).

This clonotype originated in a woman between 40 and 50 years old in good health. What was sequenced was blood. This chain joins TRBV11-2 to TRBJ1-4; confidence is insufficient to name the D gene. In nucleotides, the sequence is TGTGCCAGCAGCTTAGATTGGAGTGAAAATGAAAAACTGTTTTTT. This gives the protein CASSLDWSENEKLFF.